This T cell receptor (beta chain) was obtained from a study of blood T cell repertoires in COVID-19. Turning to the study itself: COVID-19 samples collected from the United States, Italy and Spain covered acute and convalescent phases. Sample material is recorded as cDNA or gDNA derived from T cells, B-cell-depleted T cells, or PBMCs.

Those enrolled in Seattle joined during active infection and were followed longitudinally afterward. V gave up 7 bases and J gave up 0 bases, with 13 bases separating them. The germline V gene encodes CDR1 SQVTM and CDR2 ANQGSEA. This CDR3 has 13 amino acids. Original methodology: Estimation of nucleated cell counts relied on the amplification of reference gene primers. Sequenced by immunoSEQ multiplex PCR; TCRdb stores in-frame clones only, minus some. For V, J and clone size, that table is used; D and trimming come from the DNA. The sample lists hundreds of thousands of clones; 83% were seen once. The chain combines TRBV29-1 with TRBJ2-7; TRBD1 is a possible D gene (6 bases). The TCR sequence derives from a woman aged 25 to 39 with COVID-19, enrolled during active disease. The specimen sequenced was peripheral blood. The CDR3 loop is CSATDSHSYEQYF. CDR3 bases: TGCAGCGCTACGGACAGCCACTCCTACGAGCAGTACTTC.